This is a list of T cell receptor beta chains from one sample in a study of read filtering for tumor transcriptome and immune sequencing. TCRdb processed the reads anew with MiXCR; each CDR3 protein has one entry. The sample shows about 24,000 distinct CDR3 sequences, about 20% of them seen only once. What was sequenced was a population of CD138-negative cells sorted from bone marrow. Every receptor here comes from a donor at least 40 years old with multiple myeloma. The CDR3 runs from the conserved cysteine through the conserved F or W. The order of the fields is clone size, D gene, J gene, V gene, CDR3 DNA, CDR3 protein. The D gene is left open where the match is weak. Clone size is stated in some rows and not others, as once, few, many or a class when expanded.

clone size: .
D gene: .
J gene: TRBJ1-3
V gene: TRBV20-1
CDR3 DNA: TGCAGTGCATTAGGGCCTGGAAACACCATATATTTT
CDR3 protein: CSALGPGNTIYF

clone size: .
D gene: .
J gene: TRBJ1-5
V gene: TRBV7-9
CDR3 DNA: TGTGCCAGCAGCTGGGGCAGGGGTCAGCCCCAGCATTTT
CDR3 protein: CASSWGRGQPQHF

clone size: .
D gene: .
J gene: TRBJ2-1
V gene: TRBV30
CDR3 DNA: TGTGCCCGGACCCTCCGGGGGAGCCTCTCCTACAATGAGCAGTTCTTC
CDR3 protein: CARTLRGSLSYNEQFF

clone size: many
D gene: .
J gene: TRBJ1-6
V gene: TRBV18
CDR3 DNA: TGTGCCAGCTCACCACTGTCGGAAGCTAATTCACCCCTCCACTTT
CDR3 protein: CASSPLSEANSPLHF

clone size: many
D gene: .
J gene: TRBJ1-2
V gene: TRBV19
CDR3 DNA: TGTGCCAGTAGTATCAGAGGGGATGGCTACACCTTC
CDR3 protein: CASSIRGDGYTF

clone size: many
D gene: TRBD1
J gene: TRBJ2-7
V gene: TRBV29-1
CDR3 DNA: TGCAGCGCAGAGACAGGGAGCGCCTACGAGCAGTACTTC
CDR3 protein: CSAETGSAYEQYF

clone size: few
D gene: .
J gene: TRBJ1-2
V gene: TRBV30
CDR3 DNA: TGTGCCTGGGGGGATCAGGGCCGCTATGGCTACACCTTC
CDR3 protein: CAWGDQGRYGYTF

clone size: .
D gene: .
J gene: TRBJ1-5
V gene: TRBV6-5
CDR3 DNA: TGTGCCAGCAGGACAAACCTTGGCGGCAATCAGCCCCAGCATTTT
CDR3 protein: CASRTNLGGNQPQHF

clone size: many
D gene: TRBD1
J gene: TRBJ1-1
V gene: TRBV28
CDR3 DNA: TGTGCCAGTTTCGACAGGGTATCGATTGAAGCTTTCTTT
CDR3 protein: CASFDRVSIEAFF

clone size: .
D gene: TRBD1
J gene: TRBJ2-1
V gene: TRBV24-1
CDR3 DNA: TGTGCCACCAGTCACTTAGGGACAGGAGGGGGCAATGAGCAGTTCTTC
CDR3 protein: CATSHLGTGGGNEQFF

clone size: many
D gene: .
J gene: TRBJ1-1
V gene: TRBV6-6
CDR3 DNA: TGTGCCAGCAGATTGGAGGGATTAGCTATTGAAGCTTTCTTT
CDR3 protein: CASRLEGLAIEAFF

clone size: few
D gene: .
J gene: TRBJ2-1
V gene: TRBV7-2
CDR3 DNA: TGTGCCAGCAGCTTAGATCGAGCGACTGGCAATGAGCAGTTCTTC
CDR3 protein: CASSLDRATGNEQFF

clone size: few
D gene: .
J gene: TRBJ2-3
V gene: TRBV6-5
CDR3 DNA: TGTGCCAGCAGTTACTCCCGGGCGACACCAGATACGCAGTATTTT
CDR3 protein: CASSYSRATPDTQYF

clone size: .
D gene: TRBD1
J gene: TRBJ1-4
V gene: TRBV19
CDR3 DNA: TGTGCCACCTCGACCGGGACAGGGCATGTAAAACTGTTTTTT
CDR3 protein: CATSTGTGHVKLFF

clone size: .
D gene: TRBD1
J gene: TRBJ1-5
V gene: TRBV19
CDR3 DNA: TGTGCTAGTAGTAACAGACAGGGTCTGAGACAGCCCCAGCATTTT
CDR3 protein: CASSNRQGLRQPQHF

clone size: few
D gene: TRBD1
J gene: TRBJ1-1
V gene: TRBV29-1
CDR3 DNA: TGCAGCGTTGGGAAGGGGACAGCTAACTCTGAAGCTTTCTTT
CDR3 protein: CSVGKGTANSEAFF

clone size: .
D gene: .
J gene: TRBJ2-1
V gene: TRBV18
CDR3 DNA: TGTGCCAGCTCCCCACAAAGCCCAAGCGCCATCAACAATGAGCAGCTCTTC
CDR3 protein: CASSPQSPSAINNEQLF

clone size: many
D gene: TRBD1
J gene: TRBJ2-6
V gene: TRBV7-2
CDR3 DNA: TGTGCCAGCAGCTCCAAGGGACAGTTCTCTGGGGCCAACGTCCTGACTTTC
CDR3 protein: CASSSKGQFSGANVLTF

clone size: many
D gene: .
J gene: TRBJ2-2
V gene: TRBV2
CDR3 DNA: TGTGCCAGCAGTGCGGACGGACCTGGGGCCGGGGAGCTGTTTTTT
CDR3 protein: CASSADGPGAGELFF

clone size: medium-sized
D gene: .
J gene: TRBJ2-1
V gene: TRBV4-2
CDR3 DNA: TGTGCCAGCAGCCAATCGCTTACGGTGAGCTCCTACAATGAGCAGTTCTTC
CDR3 protein: CASSQSLTVSSYNEQFF

clone size: many
D gene: TRBD2
J gene: TRBJ2-1
V gene: TRBV5-5
CDR3 DNA: TGTGCCAGCAGCTTGGCAAGCGGGGGGGCCATCGCCTACAATGAGCAGTTCTTC
CDR3 protein: CASSLASGGAIAYNEQFF

clone size: many
D gene: .
J gene: TRBJ2-1
V gene: TRBV5-1
CDR3 DNA: TGCGCCAGCAGCTTCTTACTTAAGCGAATACACAATGAGCAGTTCTTC
CDR3 protein: CASSFLLKRIHNEQFF

clone size: few
D gene: .
J gene: TRBJ2-7
V gene: TRBV20-1
CDR3 DNA: TGCAGTGCTAGAGATTTCAACGGGGGACCCTCCTACGAGCAGTACTTC
CDR3 protein: CSARDFNGGPSYEQYF

clone size: .
D gene: .
J gene: TRBJ2-5
V gene: TRBV5-6
CDR3 DNA: TGTGCCAGCAGTTTTGGCAGGGTCCAAGAGACCCAGTACTTC
CDR3 protein: CASSFGRVQETQYF

clone size: many
D gene: .
J gene: TRBJ1-1
V gene: TRBV5-1
CDR3 DNA: TGCGCCAGCAGTCTCAGGGGAATCGCTGAAGCTTTCTTT
CDR3 protein: CASSLRGIAEAFF

clone size: many
D gene: TRBD1
J gene: TRBJ2-5
V gene: TRBV20-1
CDR3 DNA: TGCAGTGCTAGTTCGGGACAGGGTAACCAAGAGACCCAGTACTTC
CDR3 protein: CSASSGQGNQETQYF

clone size: few
D gene: TRBD2
J gene: TRBJ2-5
V gene: TRBV27
CDR3 DNA: TGTGCCAGCAGTTTAAGGGGGACTAGCGGGGGGTATCAAGAGACCCAGTACTTC
CDR3 protein: CASSLRGTSGGYQETQYF

clone size: few
D gene: .
J gene: TRBJ2-5
V gene: TRBV5-1
CDR3 DNA: TGCGCCAGCAGCCGCCCCCAGGGCTCCTCAGAGACCCAGTACTTC
CDR3 protein: CASSRPQGSSETQYF

clone size: many
D gene: TRBD2
J gene: TRBJ2-3
V gene: TRBV5-1
CDR3 DNA: TGCGCCAGCAGGACTAGCGGGACCACAGATACGCAGTATTTT
CDR3 protein: CASRTSGTTDTQYF

clone size: many
D gene: .
J gene: TRBJ1-1
V gene: TRBV20-1
CDR3 DNA: TGCAGTGCTGCTTCACGGAACACTGAAGCTTTCTTT
CDR3 protein: CSAASRNTEAFF

clone size: many
D gene: TRBD1
J gene: TRBJ1-5
V gene: TRBV9
CDR3 DNA: TGTGCCAGCAGCGCCGCGGGGGACAGTGATCAGCCCCAGCATTTT
CDR3 protein: CASSAAGDSDQPQHF

clone size: many
D gene: .
J gene: TRBJ2-3
V gene: TRBV5-4
CDR3 DNA: TGTGCCAGCAGCTCCGTAGGAAGGGGGGGCCTCACAGATACGCAGTATTTT
CDR3 protein: CASSSVGRGGLTDTQYF

clone size: many
D gene: .
J gene: TRBJ2-3
V gene: TRBV12-3/TRBV12-4
CDR3 DNA: TGTGCCAGCAGTTTATTCGGGCCCTCTTCGCAGTATTTT
CDR3 protein: CASSLFGPSSQYF

clone size: many
D gene: .
J gene: TRBJ2-4
V gene: TRBV7-9
CDR3 DNA: TGTGCCAGCAGCCACGGTGGCGCCAAAAACATTCAGTACTTC
CDR3 protein: CASSHGGAKNIQYF

clone size: .
D gene: .
J gene: TRBJ2-7
V gene: TRBV6-5
CDR3 DNA: TGTCCCAGCAGGTCAACGGGGGAAGCCTCCTACGAGCAGTACTTC
CDR3 protein: CPSRSTGEASYEQYF

clone size: few
D gene: .
J gene: TRBJ2-2
V gene: TRBV7-9
CDR3 DNA: TGTGCCAGCAGACAGACAGCGAACACCGGGGAGCTGTTTTTT
CDR3 protein: CASRQTANTGELFF

clone size: many
D gene: TRBD2
J gene: TRBJ2-1
V gene: TRBV5-1
CDR3 DNA: TGCGCCAGCAGCTTTTCCCCCAGCGGGGGTAACAATGAGCAGTTCTTC
CDR3 protein: CASSFSPSGGNNEQFF

clone size: few
D gene: .
J gene: TRBJ2-1
V gene: TRBV20-1
CDR3 DNA: TGCAGTGCTAGGAGACCGGGATCCTTGGTCCACAATGAGCAGTTCTTC
CDR3 protein: CSARRPGSLVHNEQFF

clone size: many
D gene: .
J gene: TRBJ1-2
V gene: TRBV5-1
CDR3 DNA: TGCGCCAGCAGCTTAGAGGAGATTCATCAAACCTATGGCTACACCTTC
CDR3 protein: CASSLEEIHQTYGYTF

clone size: few
D gene: TRBD2
J gene: TRBJ2-1
V gene: TRBV2
CDR3 DNA: TGTGCCAGCAGTGACCTTTGGCGTAGCGGGAGCTCCTACAATGAGCAGTTCTTC
CDR3 protein: CASSDLWRSGSSYNEQFF

clone size: many
D gene: TRBD1
J gene: TRBJ2-3
V gene: TRBV6-1
CDR3 DNA: TGTGCCAGCAGTCCCATGAGAGGACAGGGTATTAGCACAGATACGCAGTATTTT
CDR3 protein: CASSPMRGQGISTDTQYF

clone size: few
D gene: .
J gene: TRBJ1-1
V gene: TRBV6-1
CDR3 DNA: TGTGCCAGCAGTCCATTCAGGGATAACACTGAAGCTTTCTTT
CDR3 protein: CASSPFRDNTEAFF

clone size: many
D gene: .
J gene: TRBJ2-7
V gene: TRBV10-3
CDR3 DNA: TGTGCCATCAGCGAGGACCCGGGTCCCTACGAGCAGTACTTC
CDR3 protein: CAISEDPGPYEQYF

clone size: many
D gene: TRBD1
J gene: TRBJ2-6
V gene: TRBV19
CDR3 DNA: TGTGCCAGTACGAAGACTGCGAGAGACAGGGGGTTCCCTGGGGCCAACGTCCTGACTTTC
CDR3 protein: CASTKTARDRGFPGANVLTF

clone size: .
D gene: .
J gene: TRBJ2-1
V gene: TRBV5-4
CDR3 DNA: TGTGCCAGCAGCTTGCCGGGGGCCCCCTACAATGAGCAGTTCTTC
CDR3 protein: CASSLPGAPYNEQFF

clone size: many
D gene: .
J gene: TRBJ2-1
V gene: TRBV6-6
CDR3 DNA: TGTGCCAGCAGTTACTTGGAGGGGGCGTACAATGAGCAGTTCTTC
CDR3 protein: CASSYLEGAYNEQFF

clone size: .
D gene: .
J gene: TRBJ1-2
V gene: TRBV5-4
CDR3 DNA: TGTGCCAGCAGCCCAGAGACAGAGAGCTATGGCTACACCTTC
CDR3 protein: CASSPETESYGYTF

clone size: many
D gene: .
J gene: TRBJ1-4
V gene: TRBV21-1
CDR3 DNA: TGTGCCAGCAGCAAAGGGGCGGAGCAAGGAAAACTGTTTTTT
CDR3 protein: CASSKGAEQGKLFF

clone size: many
D gene: .
J gene: TRBJ2-5
V gene: TRBV7-6
CDR3 DNA: TGTGCCAGCAGCTTAGCGGGGTCCGAGACCCAGTACTTC
CDR3 protein: CASSLAGSETQYF

clone size: .
D gene: .
J gene: TRBJ1-6
V gene: TRBV7-2
CDR3 DNA: TGCGCCAGCAGCTTAGCAGGAGGCAGGGCGCATGATTCACCCCTCCACTTT
CDR3 protein: CASSLAGGRAHDSPLHF

clone size: many
D gene: .
J gene: TRBJ1-1
V gene: TRBV28
CDR3 DNA: TGTGCCAGCAGTCCACAGGGAAGAAGGACTGAAGCTTTCTTT
CDR3 protein: CASSPQGRRTEAFF

clone size: .
D gene: .
J gene: TRBJ2-3
V gene: TRBV11-2
CDR3 DNA: TGTGCCAGCAGTCGCCGGGGGCTGGTTGGGGATACGCAGTATTTT
CDR3 protein: CASSRRGLVGDTQYF

clone size: .
D gene: TRBD2
J gene: TRBJ2-5
V gene: TRBV5-1
CDR3 DNA: TGCGCCAGCAGCCGGGGACTAGCGGAGACCCAGTACTTC
CDR3 protein: CASSRGLAETQYF

clone size: few
D gene: TRBD1
J gene: TRBJ1-1
V gene: TRBV7-2
CDR3 DNA: TGTGCCAGCAGCCGGGGGGGGACAGGGAGTGGAGTGGCTTTCTTT
CDR3 protein: CASSRGGTGSGVAFF